This record covers a single TCR beta chain. The data stem from a study of blood T cell repertoires in COVID-19. Profiled with immunoSEQ multiplex PCR; TCRdb holds only in-frame clones, not every one. The sample yields fewer than 200,000 clones, roughly 80% seen once. The CDR3 length is 13 residues. Germline lookup yields CDR1 MNHEY and CDR2 SVGEGT. V lost 4 bases, J lost 11 bases, and 7 bases stayed unmatched. This receptor was taken from a man in his fifties or sixties who had recovered from COVID-19. The sample taken for sequencing was PBMCs or T cells enriched from blood (not recorded which). The V call is TRBV6-2 or TRBV6-3, the J call TRBJ2-1; TRBD1 aligns across 8 bases. The CDR3 bases are TGTGCCAGCAGTTTCCAAGGGACAGGCAAGCAGTTCTTC. Translation gives CASSFQGTGKQFF.